Shown below are 30 T cell receptor beta chains from a single sample sequenced in a study of T cells in Graves' hyperthyroidism and ophthalmopathy. RNA transcripts were the template for amplifying TCR beta CDR3 regions. The HTBI set primed first-round TCR CDR3 RT-PCR. TCRdb reprocessed the multiplex PCR reads with MiXCR, giving one entry per CDR3 protein. The sample carries roughly 150,000 distinct CDR3 sequences, just under 9.5% recorded once. The sample taken for sequencing was blood. The receptors come from a woman aged 18-29 years with Graves' hyperthyroidism that later progressed to Graves' ophthalmopathy.

This clonotype was observed at least ten times. This sequence joins TRBV11-2 and TRBJ2-2, with D tentatively TRBD2 (7 bases). This CDR3 is built from 17 residues. Looked up from germline, CDR1 is SGHAT and CDR2 is FQNNGV. V lost 5 bases and J lost 2, with 18 bases in between. CDR3 residues: CASSPLAGARNTGELFF. In DNA form, the CDR3 reads TGTGCCAGCAGCCCCCTTGCGGGGGCCAGAAACACCGGGGAGCTGTTTTTT. Filled out from reference TRBV11-2 and TRBJ2-2, the complete variable domain reads EAGVAQSPRYKIIEKRQSVAFWCNPISGHATLYWYQQILGQGPKLLIQFQNNGVVDDSQLPKDRFSAERLKGVDSTLKIQPAKLEDSAVYLCASSPLAGARNTGELFFGEGSRLTVL.

This clonotype was detected ten times or more. The CDR3 region has the DNA TGCAGCGTTGAATCGGGAGTCGCCTACGAGCAGTACTTC. It specifies CSVESGVAYEQYF. The chain links TRBV29-1 to TRBJ2-7; the D gene is possibly TRBD2 (6 bases). The CDR3 length is 13 residues. Deletions cut 2 bases from V and 2 bases from J, with 10 bases between. CDR1 is SQVTM, CDR2 ANQGSEA, per germline.

This clonotype was counted ten times or more. This chain joins TRBV28 and TRBJ2-1; 9 nucleotides agree with TRBD1. This CDR3 has 14 amino acids. CDR1 is MDHEN, CDR2 SYDVKM, per germline. Trimming removed 8 bases from V and 6 bases from J; junction bases left unmatched: 8. In nucleotides, the CDR3 is TGTGCCAGCGGGATTGGGACAGGGAGCAATGAGCAGTTCTTC. It is translated as CASGIGTGSNEQFF.

This clonotype was detected many times. The chain combines TRBV20-1 with TRBJ2-1; a possible D gene is TRBD1 (7 bases). The V end was cut by 6 bases, the J end by 0 bases, with 12 bases between. Germline CDR1 is DFQATT and CDR2 is SNEGSKA (reference sequence). This CDR3 contains 14 residues. CDR3 sequence reads: CSARDSHSYNEQFF. The CDR3 bases are TGCAGTGCGCGGGACAGTCACTCCTACAATGAGCAGTTCTTC.

This clonotype was counted many times. The V gene is TRBV7-3, the J gene TRBJ1-1; D is undetermined. V was shortened by 6 bases and J by 8 bases, with 16 bases between the two germline ends. Germline values: CDR1 SGHTA, CDR2 FQGTGA. CDR3 length: 13 amino acids. The CDR3 DNA reads as TGTGCCAGCAGACAAACAGATTTCACAGAAGCTTTCTTT. It specifies CASRQTDFTEAFF.

This clonotype has a handful of counts. The CDR3 spells CASSVQVSGNTIYF. CDR3 nucleotide sequence: TGCGCCAGCAGTGTTCAGGTCTCTGGAAACACCATATATTTT. This sequence joins TRBV10-2 and TRBJ1-3; D gene unclear. The CDR3 loop spans 14 amino acids. V was cut by 4 bases and J by 0 bases, with 7 bases left in between. CDR1 and CDR2 from the germline V gene are WSHSY and SAAADI.

This clonotype was picked up a small number of times. The chain employs TRBV5-1 and TRBJ2-1, with TRBD2 matching 9 bases. Germline trimming cut 5 bases from V and 1 base from J; bases unmatched to any gene: 7. The CDR3 is made up of 16 amino acids. Germline loops: CDR1 SGHRS, CDR2 YFSETQ. Written as DNA, the CDR3 is TGCGCCAGCAGGGGGACTAGCCCGAGGTCCTACAATGAGCAGTTCTTC. Translated, it gives CASRGTSPRSYNEQFF.

Many counts were recorded for this clonotype. The chain couples TRBV18 to TRBJ1-2, with a weak D call TRBD1 (6 bases). Trimming removed 3 bases at V and 3 bases at J, with 11 bases between. Germline values: CDR1 KGHSH, CDR2 LQKENI. CDR3 length equals 14 residues. This CDR3 reads CASSPEDRDYGYTF. The CDR3 nucleotides are TGTGCCAGCTCACCCGAGGACAGAGACTATGGCTACACCTTC.

The rearrangement joins TRBV6-1 to TRBJ2-1; 7 nucleotides agree with TRBD1. V lost 8 bases and J lost 4; bases outside the gene matches: 5. The CDR3 extends over 13 amino acids. Germline V lookup: CDR1 MNHNS, CDR2 SASEGT. The CDR3 here is CASHRGGYNEQFF. CDR3 coding DNA: TGTGCCAGCCACAGGGGCGGGTACAATGAGCAGTTCTTC.

This clonotype was found many times. This rearrangement joins TRBV5-1 to TRBJ1-2, with TRBD1 identical over 10 bases. The CDR3 is 16 residues long. The trim removed 2 bases at V and 4 bases at J, leaving 8 bases unmatched. CDR1 is SGHRS, CDR2 YFSETQ, per germline. The CDR3 DNA reads TGCGCCAGCAGCTTTATAAGGGGACAGGGGACCTATGGCTACACCTTC. This sequence encodes CASSFIRGQGTYGYTF. Looking up the rest from reference TRBV5-1 and TRBJ1-2 gives the full variable domain: KAGVTQTPRYLIKTRGQQVTLSCSPISGHRSVSWYQQTPGQGLQFLFEYFSETQRNKGNFPGRFSGRQFSNSRSEMNVSTLELGDSALYLCASSFIRGQGTYGYTFGSGTRLTVV.

In its sample, this clonotype was seen many times. This chain connects TRBV29-1 to TRBJ2-1; D may be TRBD2 (5 bases). V was trimmed by 2 bases and J by 6 bases, leaving 8 bases between them. The CDR3 loop spans 12 amino acids. Per germline, CDR1 SQVTM and CDR2 ANQGSEA. CDR3 nucleotide sequence: TGCAGCGTTGAAAGGACTGCCAATGAGCAGTTCTTC. Translating it yields CSVERTANEQFF.

This clonotype was detected many times. The chain carries TRBV27 and TRBJ1-5, with D perhaps TRBD1 (6 bases). This CDR3 is 17 amino acids long. In germline, CDR1 is MNHEY, CDR2 SMNVEV (reference sequence). The V and J ends lost 4 bases and 7 bases respectively, with 23 bases between them. CDR3 amino acids: CASSSSIRGPLGQPQHF. DNA for the CDR3: TGTGCCAGCAGTTCGTCGATACGGGGGCCCCTCGGACAGCCCCAGCATTTT.

Ten or more counts support this clonotype. The chain has TRBV5-4 and TRBJ2-1, with TRBD2 matching over 10 bases. There are 18 residues in the CDR3. V lost 4 bases and J lost 0; bases outside the gene matches: 10. Germline V CDR1 and CDR2: SGHNT, YYREEE (reference sequence). The DNA of the CDR3 is TGTGCCAGCAGCGGGACTAGCGTACAAAGCAGCTCCTACAATGAGCAGTTCTTC. It yields the protein CASSGTSVQSSSYNEQFF. The full variable domain, its missing parts supplied by reference TRBV5-4 and TRBJ2-1, is ETGVTQSPTHLIKTRGQQVTLRCSSQSGHNTVSWYQQALGQGPQFIFQYYREEENGRGNFPPRFSGLQFPNYSSELNVNALELDDSALYLCASSGTSVQSSSYNEQFFGPGTRLTVL.

This clonotype was counted at least ten times. The chain links TRBV9 to TRBJ2-3, with a tentative D call TRBD1 (5 bases). Germline CDR1 reads SGDLS; CDR2 reads YYNGEE. This CDR3 comprises 14 residues. V was pared by 0 bases and J by 6 bases, with 11 bases between. CDR3: CASSVVGAKDTQYF. CDR3 in DNA: TGTGCCAGCAGCGTAGTTGGGGCCAAGGATACGCAGTATTTT.

The chain links TRBV4-1 to TRBJ1-6, with 8 nucleotides matching TRBD1. The CDR3 has 15 amino acids. V shed 2 bases, J shed 9 bases, and the junction held 6 bases outside the gene matches. Germline V lookup: CDR1 MGHRA, CDR2 YSYEKL. Here the CDR3 DNA reads TGCGCCAGCAGCCAACCCGACAGGGGCTTTTCACCCCTCCACTTT. This sequence encodes CASSQPDRGFSPLHF.

This clonotype was seen ten or more times. The chain recombines TRBV6-2 or TRBV6-3 with TRBJ2-7; 10 bases map to TRBD2. The CDR3 has 15 residues. CDR1 is MNHEY and CDR2 is SVGEGT in the germline V gene. The ends lost 3 bases at V and 6 bases at J; junction bases unmatched: 8. The CDR3, as DNA: TGTGCCAGCAGTTATCCCTCTAGCGGGAGTCGCGAGCAGTACTTC. Amino acid sequence: CASSYPSSGSREQYF.

This clonotype was counted between two and nine times. The V and J genes are TRBV6-1 and TRBJ2-3; the D is unclear. The CDR3 consists of 13 residues. Per the germline V gene, CDR1 is MNHNS and CDR2 is SASEGT. V lost 5 bases and J 6 bases, leaving 12 bases between the germline ends. CDR3 protein: CASSSTPRDTQYF. In nucleotides, the CDR3 is TGTGCCAGCAGTTCGACCCCCCGGGATACGCAGTATTTT.

The V gene is TRBV5-4, the J gene TRBJ1-1; no definite D call. The germline CDR1 and CDR2 sequences are SGHNT and YYREEE (reference sequence). Trimming pared 5 bases from V and 1 base from J, leaving 15 bases between. The CDR3 has 15 amino acids. The CDR3: CASRLELGGNTEAFF. As DNA, the CDR3 is TGTGCCAGCAGGCTGGAATTAGGAGGGAACACTGAAGCTTTCTTT.

This clonotype was observed many times. The genes are TRBV27 and TRBJ1-5, with TRBD1 identical over 7 bases. The CDR3 sequence is 14 residues long. The ends lost 5 bases at V and 4 bases at J; junction bases unmatched: 5. The V gene's germline CDR1 is MNHEY and CDR2 SMNVEV (reference sequence). CDR3: CASSLTGLNQPQHF. In DNA, the CDR3 is TGTGCCAGCAGTCTGACAGGGTTGAATCAGCCCCAGCATTTT.

There are many counts of this clonotype. V and J are TRBV24-1 and TRBJ1-4; no firm D call. V lost 4 bases and J lost 6, with 8 bases in between. The V gene's germline CDR1 is KGHDR and CDR2 SFDVKD. This CDR3 has 13 amino acids. The CDR3 is CATSDPLDEKLFF. Here the CDR3 DNA reads TGTGCCACCAGTGACCCCTTGGATGAAAAACTGTTTTTT.

This clonotype was counted many times. This chain uses TRBV3-1 with TRBJ1-1; 7 nucleotides align to TRBD1. This CDR3 region has 15 residues. V was pared by 4 bases and J by 0 bases, with 5 bases of the junction left unmatched. The germline CDR1 and CDR2 sequences are LGHDT and YNNKEL (reference sequence). The CDR3 bases are TGTGCCAGCAGCCGCCACGGGACAGTGAACACTGAAGCTTTCTTT. It specifies CASSRHGTVNTEAFF.

This clonotype was seen many times. The chain is built from TRBV30 and TRBJ1-2; 9 bases map to TRBD1. Germline trimming cut 2 bases from V and 5 bases from J; bases unmatched to any gene: 6. The CDR3 runs to 14 residues. Germline V gene sequence: CDR1 GTSNPN, CDR2 SVGIG (reference sequence). The CDR3 is CAWSISGTGYGYTF. CDR3 nucleotide sequence: TGTGCCTGGAGTATATCCGGGACAGGGTATGGCTACACCTTC.

This clonotype was recorded many times. The rearrangement links TRBV27 to TRBJ2-5, with 9 nucleotides matching TRBD1. After removal of 8 bases from V and 4 bases from J, the junction contained 11 bases not matched to a gene. This CDR3 has 15 residues. Germline loops: CDR1 MNHEY, CDR2 SMNVEV (reference sequence). This CDR3 is CASGDPGQGTETQYF. As DNA, the CDR3 is TGTGCCAGCGGGGATCCGGGACAGGGTACAGAGACCCAGTACTTC.

This clonotype was seen repeatedly, ten times or more. V gene TRBV5-1 combines with J gene TRBJ2-7; D unresolved. The V gene's germline CDR1 is SGHRS and CDR2 YFSETQ. CDR3 size: 13 residues. Trimming took 0 bases from V and 6 from J, leaving 10 bases between them. The CDR3 coding sequence is TGCGCCAGCAGCTTGGAGGCTACCCTCGAGCAGTACTTC. Its protein is CASSLEATLEQYF.

This clonotype has ten or more counts. The chain links TRBV2 to TRBJ1-5; 10 bases align to TRBD1. Germline loops: CDR1 SNHLY, CDR2 FYNNEI. J lost 1 base, V lost 4 bases, and 4 bases had no gene match. This CDR3 is built from 16 residues. The CDR3 coding sequence is TGTGCCAGCAGTGGACAGGGGGCGAAAAGCAATCAGCCCCAGCATTTT. This translates into CASSGQGAKSNQPQHF.

This clonotype was counted only a few times. The chain links TRBV5-5 to TRBJ1-2; 8 bases are a match to TRBD1. The junction had 6 bases not matched to a gene; V was cut back by 3 bases and J by 2 bases. There are 15 residues in the CDR3. Germline CDR1 and CDR2: SGHKS and YYEKEE (reference sequence). The CDR3: CASSSTGATNYGYTF. In nucleotides, the CDR3 is TGTGCCAGCAGCTCGACAGGGGCAACAAACTATGGCTACACCTTC.

J is TRBJ1-1 and V is TRBV27; TRBD1 agrees at 7 bases. This CDR3 has 12 amino acids. In germline, CDR1 is MNHEY, CDR2 SMNVEV (reference sequence). V lost 4 bases and J lost 14; bases outside the gene matches: 10. CDR3 sequence: CASSSNPTGFFF. As DNA, the CDR3 is TGTGCCAGCAGTTCGAATCCGACAGGGTTCTTCTTT.

This clonotype showed up just a few times. The V call is TRBV6-6, the J call TRBJ2-3, with D possibly TRBD2 on 5 matching bases. V was clipped by 0 bases and J by 3 bases, with 13 bases between them. The CDR3 runs 16 residues. CDR1 and CDR2 (germline): MNHNY, SVGAGI (reference sequence). CDR3: CASSYSGRAPTDTQYF. The CDR3 coding sequence is TGTGCCAGCAGTTACTCAGGGAGAGCGCCGACAGATACGCAGTATTTT.

This clonotype was observed many times. The CDR3 spells CAIRSLADLFDEQYF. CDR3 nucleotides: TGTGCCATCCGTTCGCTAGCGGATTTGTTTGACGAGCAGTACTTC. The chain employs TRBV10-3 and TRBJ2-7; 7 nucleotides match TRBD2. This CDR3 has 15 amino acids. Germline CDR1 and CDR2: ENHRY and SYGVKD. After removal of 8 bases from V and 5 bases from J, the junction contained 15 bases not matched to a gene.

This clonotype was observed many times. The chain links TRBV10-2 to TRBJ2-4; 7 bases line up with TRBD1. With 10 bases clipped from V and 0 bases from J, the junction kept 3 bases outside the gene matches. The CDR3 has 13 amino acids. Looked up from germline, CDR1 is WSHSY and CDR2 is SAAADI. The CDR3 DNA follows: TGCGCCACCCGACAGGGAGCCAAAAACATTCAGTACTTC. Translation gives CATRQGAKNIQYF.